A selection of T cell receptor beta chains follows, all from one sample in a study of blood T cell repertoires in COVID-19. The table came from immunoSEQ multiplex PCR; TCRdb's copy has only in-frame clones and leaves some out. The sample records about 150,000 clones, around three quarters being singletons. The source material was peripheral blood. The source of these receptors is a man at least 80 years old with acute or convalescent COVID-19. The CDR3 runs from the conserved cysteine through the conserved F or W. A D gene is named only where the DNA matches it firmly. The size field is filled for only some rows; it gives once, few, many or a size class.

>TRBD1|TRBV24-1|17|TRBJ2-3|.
TGTGCCACCAGTGATTTGTTGGACAGGGGCGGCACAGATACGCAGTATTTT
CATSDLLDRGGTDTQYF
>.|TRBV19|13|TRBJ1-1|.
TGTGCCAGTCGAAACAGGGATAACGCTGAAGCTTTCTTT
CASRNRDNAEAFF
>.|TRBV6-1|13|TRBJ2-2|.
TGTGCCAGCAGTGAACACAGGCCCGGGGAGCTGTTTTTT
CASSEHRPGELFF
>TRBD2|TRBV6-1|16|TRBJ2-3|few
TGTGCCAGCAGTGAAGCGGCTAGCGGGGGGGTAACTACGCAGTATTTT
CASSEAASGGVTTQYF
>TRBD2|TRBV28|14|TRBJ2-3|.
TGTGCCAGCAGCTCGGGGGGGCCGGCAGATACGCAGTATTTT
CASSSGGPADTQYF
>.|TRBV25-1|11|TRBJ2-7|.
TGTGCCAGCAGTAACACCTACGAGCAGTACTTC
CASSNTYEQYF
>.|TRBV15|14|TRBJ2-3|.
TGTGCCACCAGCAGCAGGGATTTCACAGATACGCAGTATTTT
CATSSRDFTDTQYF
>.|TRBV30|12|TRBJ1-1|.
TGTGCCTGGAGTGTACCTCCAACACCCGCTTTCTTT
CAWSVPPTPAFF
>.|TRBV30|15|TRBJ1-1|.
TGTGCCTGGAGTTCTTCAGGGACTCCCGCGGGCGAAGCTTTCTTT
CAWSSSGTPAGEAFF
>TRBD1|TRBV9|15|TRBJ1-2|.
TGTGCCAGCAGCGCCGACGGACAGGCCAACTATGGCTACACCTTC
CASSADGQANYGYTF
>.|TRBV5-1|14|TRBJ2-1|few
TGCGCCAGCAGCTTGGATAGTACTTACAATGAGCAGTTCTTC
CASSLDSTYNEQFF
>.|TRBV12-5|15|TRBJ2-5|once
TGTGCTAGTGGTCCAGGGGCCCTGTACCAAGAGACCCAGTACTTC
CASGPGALYQETQYF
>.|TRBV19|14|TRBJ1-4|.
TGTGCCAGCTCCGGGACCCCGGGGGTTGAAAAACTGTTTTTT
CASSGTPGVEKLFF
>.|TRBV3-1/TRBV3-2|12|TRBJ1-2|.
TGTGCCAGCAGCCAAGAGTCTCGGGACTACACCTTC
CASSQESRDYTF
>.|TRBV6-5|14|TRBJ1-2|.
TGTGCCGACAGGCGTCAGGGTGGGAACTATGGCTACACCTTC
CADRRQGGNYGYTF
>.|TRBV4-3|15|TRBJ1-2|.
TGCGCCAGCAGCCAAGATTTTGATGGGGGCAATGGCTACACCTTC
CASSQDFDGGNGYTF
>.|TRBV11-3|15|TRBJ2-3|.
TGTGCCAGCAGCTTAGCCCATGGGGGCGCAGATACGCAGTATTTT
CASSLAHGGADTQYF
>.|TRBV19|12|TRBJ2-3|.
TGTGCCAGTAGTCAGAGCACAGATACGCAGTATTTT
CASSQSTDTQYF
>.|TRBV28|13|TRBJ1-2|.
TGTGCCAGCAACAAACAGGGATTATATGGCTACACCTTC
CASNKQGLYGYTF
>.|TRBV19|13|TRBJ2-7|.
TGTGCCAGTAGTCGACATAACTCCTACGAGCAGTACTTC
CASSRHNSYEQYF
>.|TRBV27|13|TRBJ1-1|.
TGTGCCAGCACGGCACAGGGGAACACTGAAGCTTTCTTT
CASTAQGNTEAFF
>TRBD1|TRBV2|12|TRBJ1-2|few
TGTGCCAGCAGGGACAGGGGGCTTGGCTACACCTTC
CASRDRGLGYTF
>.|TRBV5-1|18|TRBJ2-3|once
TGCGCCAGCAGCTTCTTAACCCGACGGCCGACTAGCACAGATACGCAGTATTTT
CASSFLTRRPTSTDTQYF
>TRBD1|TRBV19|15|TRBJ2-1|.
TGTGCCAGTAGTATCGACAGGGGGATGTACGATGAGCAGTTCTTC
CASSIDRGMYDEQFF
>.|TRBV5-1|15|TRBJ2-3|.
TGCGCCAGCAGCCCACAGGAAGCCCACACAGATACGCAGTATTTT
CASSPQEAHTDTQYF
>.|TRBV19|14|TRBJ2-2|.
TGTGCCAGTAGTACTCACACGAACACCGGGGAGCTGTTTTTT
CASSTHTNTGELFF
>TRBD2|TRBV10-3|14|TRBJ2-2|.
TGTGCCCTCCAGGGACTAGCGGGGACCGGGGAGCTGTTTTTT
CALQGLAGTGELFF
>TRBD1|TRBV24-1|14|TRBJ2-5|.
TGTGCCACCATGGGGACAGGGGGCGGAGAGACCCAGTACTTC
CATMGTGGGETQYF
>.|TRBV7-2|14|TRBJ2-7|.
TGTGCCAGCAGCCCTACGGACAGTTCCTACGAGCAGTACTTC
CASSPTDSSYEQYF
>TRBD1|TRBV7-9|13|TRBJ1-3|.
TGTGCCAGCAGCTTGGGACAGGGAAACACCATATATTTT
CASSLGQGNTIYF
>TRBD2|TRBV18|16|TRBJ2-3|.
TGTGCCAGCTCACCGTGGACTAGCGGGGATACGAATACGCAGTATTTT
CASSPWTSGDTNTQYF
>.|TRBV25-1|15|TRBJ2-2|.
TGTGCCAGCAGTGATGCCGCAAGGGGCACCGGGGAGCTGTTTTTT
CASSDAARGTGELFF
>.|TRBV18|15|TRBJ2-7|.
TGTGCCAGCTCACCACAGGTAGTCGGGTTGTTCGAGCAGTACTTC
CASSPQVVGLFEQYF
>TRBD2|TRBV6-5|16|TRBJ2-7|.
TGTGCCAGCAGTTACAGGGGACTAGCGGCCTCCTACGAGCAGTACTTC
CASSYRGLAASYEQYF
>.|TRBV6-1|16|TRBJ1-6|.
TGTGCCAGCAGTGAAGCAGGGAGCTCCTATAATTCACCCCTCCACTTT
CASSEAGSSYNSPLHF
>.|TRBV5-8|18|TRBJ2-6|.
TGTGCCAGCAGCTTGGGACAGGCCCGTCCCACTGGGGCCAACGTCCTGACTTTC
CASSLGQARPTGANVLTF
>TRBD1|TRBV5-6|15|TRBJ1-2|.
TGTGCCAGCAGCTTAGGGACAGGGGTCAGGTATGGCTACACCTTC
CASSLGTGVRYGYTF
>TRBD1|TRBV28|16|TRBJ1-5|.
TGTGCCAGCAGTTCACGGGACAGGGTTTCAGGTCAGCCCCAGCATTTT
CASSSRDRVSGQPQHF
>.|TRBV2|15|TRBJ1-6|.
TGTGCCAGCAGTGAGGATTCGGCAGGGGATTGGCCCCTCCACTTT
CASSEDSAGDWPLHF
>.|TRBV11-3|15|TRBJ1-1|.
TGTGCCAGCAGCTTATTCGAGGAGATGAACACTGAAGCTTTCTTT
CASSLFEEMNTEAFF
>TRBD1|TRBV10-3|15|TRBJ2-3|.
TGTGCCATCAGCAAGAGGGGACAGGACACAGATACGCAGTATTTT
CAISKRGQDTDTQYF
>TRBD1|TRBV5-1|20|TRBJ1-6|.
TGCGCCAGCAGCTTGGCCCAGCAGGGGGCCCCGACTGACTATAATTCACCCCTCCACTTT
CASSLAQQGAPTDYNSPLHF
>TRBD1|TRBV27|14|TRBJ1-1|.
TGTGCCAGCAGTTTTCAGGGGGCTAACACTGAAGCTTTCTTT
CASSFQGANTEAFF
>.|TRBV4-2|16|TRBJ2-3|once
TGTGCCAGCAGCCAAGAGTGGCAGGGGCCCACAGATACGCAGTATTTT
CASSQEWQGPTDTQYF
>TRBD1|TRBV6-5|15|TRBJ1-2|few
TGTGCCAGCAGTTACTCGGGACAGGGCAACTATGGCTACACCTTC
CASSYSGQGNYGYTF
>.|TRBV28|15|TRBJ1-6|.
TGTGCCAGCAGTTTAAATGGGGACTCCCTTTCCCCCCTCCACTTT
CASSLNGDSLSPLHF
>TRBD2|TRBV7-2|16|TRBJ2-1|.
TGTGCCAGCATTCAAGATGGGGGACTAGCTGACAATGAGCAGTTCTTC
CASIQDGGLADNEQFF
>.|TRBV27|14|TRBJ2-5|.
TGTGCCAGCAGTTCACCAGGGGCCTTGAAGACCCAGTACTTC
CASSSPGALKTQYF
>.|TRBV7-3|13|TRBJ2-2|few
TGTGCCAGCAGGACCCCAGGGCCCGGGGAGCTGTTTTTT
CASRTPGPGELFF
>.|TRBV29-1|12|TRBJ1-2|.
TGCAGCGTTGAGGCCCTGAAGTATGGCTACACCTTC
CSVEALKYGYTF
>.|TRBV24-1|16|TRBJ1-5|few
TGTGCCACCAGTGATTCCCGGACAGATAGCAATCAGCCCCAGCATTTT
CATSDSRTDSNQPQHF
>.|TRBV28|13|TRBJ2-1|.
TGTGCCAGCAGTTCTGGGGGCCCTCTCGAGAGGTTCTTC
CASSSGGPLERFF
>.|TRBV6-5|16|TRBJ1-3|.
TGTGCCAGCAGTTACGCACCGACAGGTTCTGGAAACACCATATATTTT
CASSYAPTGSGNTIYF
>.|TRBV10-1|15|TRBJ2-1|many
TGCGCCAGCAGTGAAAGTCCGAGCTCCTACAATGAGCAGTTCTTC
CASSESPSSYNEQFF
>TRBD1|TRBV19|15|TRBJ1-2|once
TGTGCCAGTAGTATGGACAGGGGCCTAAACTATGGCTACACCTTC
CASSMDRGLNYGYTF
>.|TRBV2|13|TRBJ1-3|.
TGTGCCAGCAGCAGAGGAAACGGAAACACCATATATTTT
CASSRGNGNTIYF
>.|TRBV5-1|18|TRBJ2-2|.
TGCGCCAGCAGCTCGGTCGGGACTCCTCGCAGCAACACCGGGGAGCTGTTTTTT
CASSSVGTPRSNTGELFF
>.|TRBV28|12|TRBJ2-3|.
TGTGCCAGCAGGTTCAATGGAGGACGGGAGTATTTT
CASRFNGGREYF
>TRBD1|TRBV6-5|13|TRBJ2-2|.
TGTGCCAGCACCCGACAGGGCACCGGGGAGCTGTTTTTT
CASTRQGTGELFF